The entry that follows covers one TCR beta chain sequence. This entry comes from a study of blood T cell repertoires in COVID-19. Overall study: Material from acute and convalescent COVID-19 was sourced from the United States, Italy and Spain. The cDNA or gDNA used as material had been derived from T cells, B-cell-depleted T cells, or PBMCs.

The CDR3 sequence is 15 residues long. The ends lost 1 base at V and 8 bases at J; junction bases unmatched: 3. Germline CDR1 reads MNHEY; CDR2 reads SMNVEV (reference sequence). As handled by the study authors: From reference gene primer amplification, estimates of nucleated cell counts were derived. The repertoire was sequenced with immunoSEQ multiplex PCR; TCRdb's copy has only in-frame clones and lacks some. From that table come the V and J calls and clone size; the DNA was used to work out D and trimming. The table records approximately 210,000 clones, less than 90% of them present only once. The specimen sequenced was peripheral blood. The receptor was derived from a man aged 35 to 55 with active or convalescent COVID-19. This chain links TRBV27 with TRBJ2-1, with TRBD2 matching 12 bases. CDR3 nucleotide sequence: TGTGCCAGCAGTTTATTGGCTAGCGGGGGGGATGAGCAGTTCTTC. This codes for CASSLLASGGDEQFF.